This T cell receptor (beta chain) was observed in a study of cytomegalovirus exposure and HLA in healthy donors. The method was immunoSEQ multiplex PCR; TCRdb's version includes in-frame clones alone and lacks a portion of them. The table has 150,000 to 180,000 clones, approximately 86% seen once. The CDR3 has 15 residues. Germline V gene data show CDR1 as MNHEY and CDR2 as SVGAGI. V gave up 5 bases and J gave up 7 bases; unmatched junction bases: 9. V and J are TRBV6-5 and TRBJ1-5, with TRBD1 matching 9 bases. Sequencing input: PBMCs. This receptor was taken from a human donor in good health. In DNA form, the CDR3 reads TGTGCCAGCAGTCGAAGGACAGGGGCAGAGCAGCCCCAGCATTTT. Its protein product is CASSRRTGAEQPQHF.